This is a list of T cell receptor beta chains from one sample in a study of blood T cell repertoires in COVID-19. Some clones are missing from TCRdb's copy, which holds only in-frame ones; the method was immunoSEQ multiplex PCR. Seen here are about 240,000 clones, roughly 86% observed once, and the top ten hold 0.65% to 0.9%. Sequences were obtained from peripheral blood. Receptors were obtained from a woman in her 30s with acute or convalescent COVID-19. Both conserved end residues are part of each CDR3.

J	V	CDR3
TRBJ1-1	TRBV29-1	CSVQLSVRGTEAFF
TRBJ1-6	TRBV19	CASSIGDRGNNSPLHF
TRBJ2-1	TRBV5-4	CASSSSGKGPNNEQFF
TRBJ2-7	TRBV19	CASSITGQGSYEQYF
TRBJ2-7	TRBV6-2/TRBV6-3	CASSPREGHEQYF
TRBJ1-5	TRBV3-1/TRBV3-2	CASSQGRRGYNQPQHF
TRBJ2-1	TRBV7-9	CASMGAAKGLALTEQFF
TRBJ1-2	TRBV2	CASRNSYGYTF
TRBJ1-2	TRBV19	CASSARTLNYGYTF
TRBJ2-3	TRBV24-1	CATSDPSSGSLGADTQYF
TRBJ1-5	TRBV6-5	CASSSAGTSNQPQHF
TRBJ1-3	TRBV19	CASSRGSGLTLSSGNTIYF
TRBJ2-7	TRBV9	CASSAGGSYSYEQYF
TRBJ2-3	TRBV4-3	CASSQGRQIGDTQYF
TRBJ2-6	TRBV18	CASSRTSVGYSGANVLTF
TRBJ2-1	TRBV7-9	CASSSWTGGNEQFF
TRBJ2-5	TRBV27	CASSWTGAETQYF
TRBJ2-3	TRBV11-3	CASSPSGYTDTQYF
TRBJ2-5	TRBV7-9	CASSISGQGARETQYF
TRBJ2-1	TRBV7-2	CASSYRDREYNEQFF
TRBJ1-5	TRBV6-2/TRBV6-3	CASSWMAGQGLYQPQHF
TRBJ1-2	TRBV3-1/TRBV3-2	CASSQTPGQGTYTF
TRBJ2-7	TRBV10-3	CAISEIGTSGRGYEQYF
TRBJ2-1	TRBV9	CASSVDLGGLDNEQFF
TRBJ2-1	TRBV4-2	CASSKQREEGNEQFF
TRBJ2-5	TRBV7-2	CASSFGHRGVQETQYF
TRBJ1-1	TRBV10-3	CAISESRLGSTEAFF
TRBJ1-2	TRBV6-4	CASSFERGRMVGYTF
TRBJ2-1	TRBV11-2	CASSRLDRYNEQFF
TRBJ2-3	TRBV19	CASSPGGGRTDTQYF
TRBJ2-7	TRBV4-3	CASSQEVVGGTAMDEQYF
TRBJ2-1	TRBV19	CASAIRQGAGYNEQFF
TRBJ1-2	TRBV6-6	CASRSQGARGYTF
TRBJ1-5	TRBV29-1	CSASSGTGLLPQHF
TRBJ2-7	TRBV4-3	CASSQNDVAGGPYEQYF
TRBJ2-1	TRBV24-1	CATSGQGGEYEQFF
TRBJ2-3	TRBV11-3	CASSYSGRVRDTQYF